The T cell receptor (beta chain) under discussion was sequenced for a study of T cell responses to AZD1222 COVID-19 vaccine. The V gene's germline CDR1 is KGHSH and CDR2 LQKENI. The CDR3 loop spans 12 amino acids. With 2 bases removed from V and 1 base from J, the gap between germline ends came to 1 base. The data were produced by immunoSEQ multiplex PCR, yet TCRdb's version contains in-frame clones alone and is incomplete. The profile covers around 80,000 clones, with about 88% appearing a single time and 11% taken by the ten largest. This sequence originates from an adult in good health. The sequences come from peripheral blood, collected on day 0 of AZD1222 vaccination. V usage is TRBV18 and J usage is TRBJ2-3; D is unresolved. The CDR3 loop is CASSPGTDTQYF. The CDR3 nucleotides read TGTGCCAGCTCACCAGGCACAGATACGCAGTATTTT.